This T cell receptor (beta chain) came from a study of cytomegalovirus exposure and HLA in healthy donors. Broader study findings: The tendency of first-cohort TCR clusters to co-occur in the 120 or so validation repertoires emerged from a later analysis. Specificity for CMV antigens was confirmed in vitro for a few of the CMV-associated chains. According to the study, 150 to 200 TCR beta chains were cytomegalovirus-associated.

Data came from immunoSEQ multiplex PCR; TCRdb stores just in-frame clones and leaves some out. The sample contains some 150,000 clones, about 91% of which appear only once. Comments on this clone: The antigen is not known.

Donors were drawn from the roughly 110-subject validation cohort, separate from the approximately 640-subject first cohort. V was pared by 7 bases and J by 2 bases, with 7 bases of the junction left unmatched. Germline CDR1 LGHNT, CDR2 FRNRAP. The CDR3 has 17 residues. The TCR comes from a man aged 18 to 35 in good health and CMV-seropositive. What was sequenced was PBMCs. This chain joins TRBV12-5 and TRBJ2-2; 13 bases match TRBD2. The chain's CDR3 is CASALGLAGVNTGELFF. The CDR3 DNA reads TGTGCTAGTGCCCTCGGACTAGCGGGAGTTAACACCGGGGAGCTGTTTTTT.